Sequencing of this T cell receptor beta chain was carried out in a study of response to subunit inactivated influenza vaccine. This clonotype was seen only a few times. CDR1 and CDR2 (germline): SGHTA, FQGNSA. The CDR3 is 15 residues long. Trimming left V 2 bases short and J 0 bases short, with 7 bases between. TCRdb reprocessed the RT-PCR reads with MiXCR, giving one entry per CDR3 protein. This sample yields roughly 670,000 distinct CDR3 sequences, of which around 13% are seen a single time; about 7.4% belongs to the top ten. The TCR sequence derives from a man aged 50-60 years who received an inactivated influenza vaccine. This sequence joins TRBV7-2 and TRBJ2-2; TRBD1 is a possible D gene (5 bases). Source: PBMCs from blood, taken approximately 15 days before vaccination. Here the CDR3 reads CASSLLQANTGELFF. CDR3 coding DNA: TGTGCCAGCAGCTTATTACAGGCGAACACCGGGGAGCTGTTTTTT.